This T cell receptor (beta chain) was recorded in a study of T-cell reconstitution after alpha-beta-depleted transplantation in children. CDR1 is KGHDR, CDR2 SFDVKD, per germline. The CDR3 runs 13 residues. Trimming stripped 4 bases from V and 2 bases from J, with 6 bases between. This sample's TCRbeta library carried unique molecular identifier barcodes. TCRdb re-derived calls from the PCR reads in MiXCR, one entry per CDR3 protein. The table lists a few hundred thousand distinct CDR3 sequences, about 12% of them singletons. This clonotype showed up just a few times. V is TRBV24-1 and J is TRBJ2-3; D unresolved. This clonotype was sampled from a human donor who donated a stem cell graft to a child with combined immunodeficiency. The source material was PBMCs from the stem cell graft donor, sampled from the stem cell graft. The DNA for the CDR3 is TGTGCCACCAGTGACGGAGCCACAGATACGCAGTATTTT. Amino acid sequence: CATSDGATDTQYF.